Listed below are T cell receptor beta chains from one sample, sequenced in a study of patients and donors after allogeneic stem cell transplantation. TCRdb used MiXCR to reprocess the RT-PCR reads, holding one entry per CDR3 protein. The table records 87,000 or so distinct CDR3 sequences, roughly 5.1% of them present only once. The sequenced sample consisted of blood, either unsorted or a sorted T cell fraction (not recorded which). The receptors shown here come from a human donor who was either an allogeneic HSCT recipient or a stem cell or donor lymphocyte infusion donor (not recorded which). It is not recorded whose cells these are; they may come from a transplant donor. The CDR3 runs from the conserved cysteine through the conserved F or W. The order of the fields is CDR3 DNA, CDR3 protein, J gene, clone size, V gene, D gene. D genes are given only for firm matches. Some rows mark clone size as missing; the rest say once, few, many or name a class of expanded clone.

CDR3 DNA: TGTGCCACCAGCGAAGGGTTTCAGCCCCAGCATTTT
CDR3 protein: CATSEGFQPQHF
J gene: TRBJ1-5
clone size: many
V gene: TRBV15
D gene: .

CDR3 DNA: TGTGCCAGCACCCATGCAGGGTATACTGGAAACACCATATATTTT
CDR3 protein: CASTHAGYTGNTIYF
J gene: TRBJ1-3
clone size: few
V gene: TRBV6-1
D gene: .

CDR3 DNA: TGTGCCAGCAGCTTGGTGCCAGGGGAGTCCGGGGAGCTGTTTTTT
CDR3 protein: CASSLVPGESGELFF
J gene: TRBJ2-2
clone size: many
V gene: TRBV5-5
D gene: .

CDR3 DNA: TGTGCCAGCAGTTACTCGCCTAGGGGACAGGGGGTACCCGGGGAGCTGTTTTTT
CDR3 protein: CASSYSPRGQGVPGELFF
J gene: TRBJ2-2
clone size: many
V gene: TRBV6-5
D gene: TRBD1

CDR3 DNA: TGTGCCAGTACCGAGAGGCCTAGCAATCAGCCCCAGCATTTT
CDR3 protein: CASTERPSNQPQHF
J gene: TRBJ1-5
clone size: few
V gene: TRBV19
D gene: .

CDR3 DNA: TGCAGTGCTAGCTGGGACAGGGGGCTAAGGTCTGGGGCCAACGTCCTGACTTTC
CDR3 protein: CSASWDRGLRSGANVLTF
J gene: TRBJ2-6
clone size: many
V gene: TRBV20-1
D gene: TRBD1

CDR3 DNA: TGTGCCAGCAGCGTAGGCCCGGCACTAAGCTCTGGGGCCAACGTCCTGACTTTC
CDR3 protein: CASSVGPALSSGANVLTF
J gene: TRBJ2-6
clone size: many
V gene: TRBV9
D gene: .

CDR3 DNA: TGTGCCAGCAGTGAAGGTAGAATGGCTGGGCAGTACTTC
CDR3 protein: CASSEGRMAGQYF
J gene: TRBJ2-7
clone size: .
V gene: TRBV2
D gene: .

CDR3 DNA: TGCAGCGTTGAACAGGACCTGGGAGGTGAAGCTTTCTTT
CDR3 protein: CSVEQDLGGEAFF
J gene: TRBJ1-1
clone size: many
V gene: TRBV29-1
D gene: .

CDR3 DNA: TGTGCCAGCAGCCTATCTAGTTTTCGGCAGTTCTTC
CDR3 protein: CASSLSSFRQFF
J gene: TRBJ2-1
clone size: many
V gene: TRBV11-2
D gene: .

CDR3 DNA: TGCAGCGCCTCCGGCCAGCGGCCCTACAATGAGCAGTTCTTC
CDR3 protein: CSASGQRPYNEQFF
J gene: TRBJ2-1
clone size: many
V gene: TRBV29-1
D gene: .

CDR3 DNA: TGTGCCAGCAGCTTTCACGCGGGGGGAACAGATACGCAGTATTTT
CDR3 protein: CASSFHAGGTDTQYF
J gene: TRBJ2-3
clone size: many
V gene: TRBV7-2
D gene: TRBD2

CDR3 DNA: TGTGCCAGCTCACCTCAGGGGGCCCGGGAGACTGAAGCTTTCTTT
CDR3 protein: CASSPQGARETEAFF
J gene: TRBJ1-1
clone size: many
V gene: TRBV18
D gene: TRBD1

CDR3 DNA: TGTGCCTGGAGTGTACGGGGCGTAAACATTCAGTACTTC
CDR3 protein: CAWSVRGVNIQYF
J gene: TRBJ2-4
clone size: .
V gene: TRBV30
D gene: .

CDR3 DNA: TGTGCCAGCAGTTACATATCCTACGAGCAGTACTTC
CDR3 protein: CASSYISYEQYF
J gene: TRBJ2-7
clone size: many
V gene: TRBV2
D gene: .

CDR3 DNA: TGTGCCTCAGTAGGAGGGCAGGGGGCGTACACCGGGGAGCTGTTTTTT
CDR3 protein: CASVGGQGAYTGELFF
J gene: TRBJ2-2
clone size: many
V gene: TRBV19
D gene: TRBD1

CDR3 DNA: TGTGCCAGCAGCTTAGCGGTCTCTGGAAACACCATATATTTT
CDR3 protein: CASSLAVSGNTIYF
J gene: TRBJ1-3
clone size: many
V gene: TRBV7-9
D gene: .

CDR3 DNA: TGTGCCAGTAGTATCGCCTTGGGGTACGAGCAGTACTTC
CDR3 protein: CASSIALGYEQYF
J gene: TRBJ2-7
clone size: many
V gene: TRBV19
D gene: .

CDR3 DNA: TGTGCCAGCAGCCCCGGGACTAGCGGGAGTGAGACCCAGTACTTC
CDR3 protein: CASSPGTSGSETQYF
J gene: TRBJ2-5
clone size: many
V gene: TRBV4-2
D gene: TRBD2

CDR3 DNA: TGTGCCAGCAGTGAAGCTGCAGGACCCAGCAATCAGCCCCAGCATTTT
CDR3 protein: CASSEAAGPSNQPQHF
J gene: TRBJ1-5
clone size: many
V gene: TRBV6-1
D gene: .

CDR3 DNA: TGTGCCAGCAGTGCTGGGGTGACAGGAAATTCACCCCTCCACTTT
CDR3 protein: CASSAGVTGNSPLHF
J gene: TRBJ1-6
clone size: few
V gene: TRBV2
D gene: .

CDR3 DNA: TGCGCCAGCAGCCATCCGGGCCAGGGAGGGACTGAAGCTTTCTTT
CDR3 protein: CASSHPGQGGTEAFF
J gene: TRBJ1-1
clone size: many
V gene: TRBV4-1
D gene: .

CDR3 DNA: TGTGCCAGCAGCTTGGTAAGCGGGGGAACCTACGAGCAGTACTTC
CDR3 protein: CASSLVSGGTYEQYF
J gene: TRBJ2-7
clone size: .
V gene: TRBV5-4
D gene: TRBD2

CDR3 DNA: TGTGCCAGCAGCATCGGACAGGGGAGAGCTTTCTTT
CDR3 protein: CASSIGQGRAFF
J gene: TRBJ1-1
clone size: many
V gene: TRBV11-2
D gene: TRBD1

CDR3 DNA: TGTGCCAGCAGCTTAGCGTCTCTAGCGGGAGCCGGGGAGCTGTTTTTT
CDR3 protein: CASSLASLAGAGELFF
J gene: TRBJ2-2
clone size: many
V gene: TRBV11-2
D gene: TRBD2

CDR3 DNA: TGCAGTGCTAGAGCCGGGACAGGGATCTACGAGCAGTACTTC
CDR3 protein: CSARAGTGIYEQYF
J gene: TRBJ2-7
clone size: .
V gene: TRBV20-1
D gene: TRBD1

CDR3 DNA: TGCAGTGCTAGACCGGGACTAGGGGGATACGAGCAGTACTTC
CDR3 protein: CSARPGLGGYEQYF
J gene: TRBJ2-7
clone size: many
V gene: TRBV20-1
D gene: TRBD2

CDR3 DNA: TGTGCCAGCAGCCATCCTCCGGGAGGGCCTAACACCGGGGAGCTGTTTTTT
CDR3 protein: CASSHPPGGPNTGELFF
J gene: TRBJ2-2
clone size: many
V gene: TRBV3-1
D gene: TRBD2

CDR3 DNA: TGCAGTGCTAGAAACCTAGGGACTAGCTACAATGAGCAGTTCTTC
CDR3 protein: CSARNLGTSYNEQFF
J gene: TRBJ2-1
clone size: many
V gene: TRBV20-1
D gene: TRBD2

CDR3 DNA: TGTGCCAGCAGCTCGGGTATGCGGAACACTGAAGCTTTCTTT
CDR3 protein: CASSSGMRNTEAFF
J gene: TRBJ1-1
clone size: many
V gene: TRBV7-6
D gene: .

CDR3 DNA: TGTGCCAGCAGCTTAGTGGGGACAGGGTCCTATAATTCACCCCTCCACTTT
CDR3 protein: CASSLVGTGSYNSPLHF
J gene: TRBJ1-6
clone size: .
V gene: TRBV7-2
D gene: TRBD1

CDR3 DNA: TGTGCCACCAGCAGAGATGTTCGAGGTGGTGAGCAGTTCTTC
CDR3 protein: CATSRDVRGGEQFF
J gene: TRBJ2-1
clone size: many
V gene: TRBV15
D gene: .

CDR3 DNA: TGCAGTGCTAGAGACCACAGGGGAACCGGGGAGCTGTTTTTT
CDR3 protein: CSARDHRGTGELFF
J gene: TRBJ2-2
clone size: many
V gene: TRBV20-1
D gene: TRBD1

CDR3 DNA: TGCAGTGCCTATGAAGGGACAGGGTACTACGAGCAGTACTTC
CDR3 protein: CSAYEGTGYYEQYF
J gene: TRBJ2-7
clone size: .
V gene: TRBV20-1
D gene: TRBD1

CDR3 DNA: TGTGCCAGCAGCAAAACCCCAAGCCGGACTAGCGCTACCTACGAGCAGTACTTC
CDR3 protein: CASSKTPSRTSATYEQYF
J gene: TRBJ2-7
clone size: medium-sized
V gene: TRBV21-1
D gene: .

CDR3 DNA: TGTGCCAGCAGAACCGGGACTAGCTTCGCCGGGGAGCTGTTTTTT
CDR3 protein: CASRTGTSFAGELFF
J gene: TRBJ2-2
clone size: few
V gene: TRBV5-4
D gene: TRBD2

CDR3 DNA: TGTGCCAGCAGCTTAGGACCGCAGACTGAAGCTTTCTTT
CDR3 protein: CASSLGPQTEAFF
J gene: TRBJ1-1
clone size: few
V gene: TRBV11-3
D gene: .

CDR3 DNA: TGTGCCAGCAGTGAACCCCTCCAGAAGGGCAACTATGGCTACACCTTC
CDR3 protein: CASSEPLQKGNYGYTF
J gene: TRBJ1-2
clone size: few
V gene: TRBV6-1
D gene: .

CDR3 DNA: TGTGCCAGCAGTTTACGGACTAGCGGGGGGCCGTGGTTCTACGAGCAGTACTTC
CDR3 protein: CASSLRTSGGPWFYEQYF
J gene: TRBJ2-7
clone size: many
V gene: TRBV12-3/TRBV12-4
D gene: TRBD2

CDR3 DNA: TGTGCCAGGGGGATACTAGCGGGAAGATACCAAGAGACCCAGTACTTC
CDR3 protein: CARGILAGRYQETQYF
J gene: TRBJ2-5
clone size: many
V gene: TRBV12-3/TRBV12-4
D gene: TRBD2

CDR3 DNA: TGTGCCAGCAGCCCCATGGGGGGGGTGAACACCGGGGAGCTGTTTTTT
CDR3 protein: CASSPMGGVNTGELFF
J gene: TRBJ2-2
clone size: many
V gene: TRBV7-8
D gene: TRBD2

CDR3 DNA: TGTGCCAGCAGCTACAGGGGCAACTTTTACGAGCAGTACTTC
CDR3 protein: CASSYRGNFYEQYF
J gene: TRBJ2-7
clone size: many
V gene: TRBV11-2
D gene: TRBD1

CDR3 DNA: TGTGCCAGCAGTCCCGGGGGGCGGGGGGTGGCTGAGACCCAGTACTTC
CDR3 protein: CASSPGGRGVAETQYF
J gene: TRBJ2-5
clone size: .
V gene: TRBV12-3/TRBV12-4
D gene: TRBD2

CDR3 DNA: TGCAGTGCTTCCCCGGGGCGGATCTATGGCTACACCTTC
CDR3 protein: CSASPGRIYGYTF
J gene: TRBJ1-2
clone size: many
V gene: TRBV20-1
D gene: .

CDR3 DNA: TGTGCCAGTAGTATACGGGACAGGGGTTATGAGGCTAGCGGGAGAGGGACCCAAGAGACCCAGTACTTC
CDR3 protein: CASSIRDRGYEASGRGTQETQYF
J gene: TRBJ2-5
clone size: many
V gene: TRBV19
D gene: .

CDR3 DNA: TGTGCCAGCAGCGGTACGACAGGGGGCTTCTATGGCTACACCTTC
CDR3 protein: CASSGTTGGFYGYTF
J gene: TRBJ1-2
clone size: few
V gene: TRBV9
D gene: TRBD1